The rows below give T cell receptor beta chains drawn from one sample of a study of cytomegalovirus exposure and HLA in healthy donors. Profiled with immunoSEQ multiplex PCR; TCRdb holds only in-frame clones, not every one. The sample lists just under 95,000 clones, about 84% seen once, with 1% to 1.5% in the top ten. Sequencing was carried out using PBMCs. Receptors originate from a girl aged 2 to 9 in good health and CMV-seropositive. The CDR3 runs from the conserved cysteine through the conserved F or W. A D gene is named only where the DNA matches it firmly. The size field is filled for only some rows; it gives once, few, many or a size class.

NA | NA | TRBJ2-1 | TRBV30 | TGTGCCTGGAGTTCCGGGGGCTCCTACAATGAGCAGTTCTTC | CAWSSGGSYNEQFF
NA | NA | TRBJ2-6 | TRBV4-3 | TGCGCCAGCAGCCCTATTGGGCTAGCGCTCAGCTCTGGGGCCAACGTCCTGACTTTC | CASSPIGLALSSGANVLTF
TRBD2 | NA | TRBJ2-7 | TRBV4-2 | TGTGCCAGCAGCCAAACCGGGACTAGCGGATCCTACGAGCAGTACTTC | CASSQTGTSGSYEQYF
NA | NA | TRBJ1-5 | TRBV6-6 | TGTGCCAGCAAGATTTCCACAGGGCAGCCCCAGCATTTT | CASKISTGQPQHF
TRBD1 | NA | TRBJ1-2 | TRBV6-1 | TGTGCCAGCAGAGAGACAGGGCTCAACTATGGCTACACCTTC | CASRETGLNYGYTF
NA | NA | TRBJ2-7 | TRBV28 | TGTGCCAGCAGTTTACAGCATGGGGGGATTTACGAGCAGTACTTC | CASSLQHGGIYEQYF
NA | NA | TRBJ1-1 | TRBV5-6 | TGTGCCAGCAGCTTAGGGGGTGAAGCTTTCTTT | CASSLGGEAFF
NA | NA | TRBJ1-2 | TRBV5-1 | TGCGCCAGCACCTACGGCGTGGAGGGCGGCAACTATGGCTACACCTTC | CASTYGVEGGNYGYTF
NA | NA | TRBJ2-7 | TRBV5-1 | TGCGCCAGCAGCTTGGATCTCTACTACGAGCAGTACTTC | CASSLDLYYEQYF
TRBD2 | few | TRBJ2-1 | TRBV7-6 | TGTGCCAGCAAACACGGGACTAGCGGGAGGTCCGAGCAGTTCTTC | CASKHGTSGRSEQFF
TRBD1 | once | TRBJ2-1 | TRBV18 | TGTGCCAGCTCACCAGTGGCGGGACAGGGTACCGGTGAGCAGTTCTTC | CASSPVAGQGTGEQFF
NA | NA | TRBJ1-3 | TRBV20-1 | TGCAGTGCTAGTCCGGTAAACACCATATATTTT | CSASPVNTIYF
TRBD2 | NA | TRBJ2-1 | TRBV7-9 | TGTGCCAGCAGCTCCCAAAGCGGGAGGGCCTGGAATGAGCAGTTCTTC | CASSSQSGRAWNEQFF
TRBD1 | few | TRBJ2-3 | TRBV4-1 | TGCGCCAGCAGCCACATCAGGGGGCCAGAGGATACGCAGTATTTT | CASSHIRGPEDTQYF
TRBD1 | NA | TRBJ1-4 | TRBV7-8 | TGTGCCAGCAGCCCGACTACCTTCTCAGGGGGCGGTATTAATGAAAAACTGTTTTTT | CASSPTTFSGGGINEKLFF
TRBD2 | NA | TRBJ2-7 | TRBV10-1 | TGCGCCAGCAGCGACGGACTAGCGGGGACCTACGAGCAGTACTTC | CASSDGLAGTYEQYF
NA | few | TRBJ1-5 | TRBV7-4 | TGTGCCAGCAGCTGGAGGGGAGGGGACGGAGATCAGCCCCAGCATTTT | CASSWRGGDGDQPQHF
NA | few | TRBJ2-7 | TRBV30 | TGTGCCTGGAAGGGATGGGCGGGCCCCACCGAGCAGTACTTC | CAWKGWAGPTEQYF
NA | NA | TRBJ2-1 | TRBV4-2 | TGTGCCAGCAGCCAGCTGGCGGCCTCCTCCAATGAGCAGTTCTTC | CASSQLAASSNEQFF
TRBD1 | NA | TRBJ2-4 | TRBV25-1 | TGTGCCAGCAGTGAACCCGGGACAGGGTCGGGTTCCAAAAACATTCAGTACTTC | CASSEPGTGSGSKNIQYF
NA | NA | TRBJ1-4 | TRBV30 | TGTGCCTGGACGTACCGGGGAAGAACTAATGAAAAACTGTTTTTT | CAWTYRGRTNEKLFF
NA | NA | TRBJ2-4 | TRBV6-5 | TGTGCCAGCAGTTATTCCGGACTAAGTCAAAACATTCAGTACTTC | CASSYSGLSQNIQYF
TRBD1 | NA | TRBJ1-1 | TRBV19 | TGTGCCAGTAGTATCTCTAGGGGGCAATCTGAAGCTTTCTTT | CASSISRGQSEAFF
TRBD2 | NA | TRBJ2-1 | TRBV28 | TGTGCCAGCGCAAGACTAGCTGGCTCCTACAATGAGCAGTTCTTC | CASARLAGSYNEQFF
TRBD1 | NA | TRBJ1-1 | TRBV5-1 | TGCGCCAGCAGCGCCTTCGGACAGGGGACAGTAGACACTGAAGCTTTCTTT | CASSAFGQGTVDTEAFF
TRBD1 | NA | TRBJ2-7 | TRBV6-5 | TGTGCCAGCAGCCCCTCCCGGGACAGGGGGTACGAGCAGTACTTC | CASSPSRDRGYEQYF
TRBD2 | NA | TRBJ2-7 | TRBV30 | TGTGCCTGGAGTGTGAAGGTAGCGGGAGCCTACGAGCAGTACTTC | CAWSVKVAGAYEQYF
NA | NA | TRBJ1-5 | TRBV28 | TGTGCCAGTAACCCCAGACTTTATAGCAATCAGCCCCAGCATTTT | CASNPRLYSNQPQHF
TRBD2 | NA | TRBJ2-7 | TRBV6-1 | TGTGCCAGCAGTGATACTAGCGGGAGCCCCTACGAGCAGTACTTC | CASSDTSGSPYEQYF
TRBD2 | NA | TRBJ2-7 | TRBV6-5 | TGTGCCAGCAGTTACTCTAGCGGGAAACCCTACGAGCAGTACTTC | CASSYSSGKPYEQYF
TRBD1 | NA | TRBJ2-2 | TRBV10-3 | TGTGCCATCGTGACAGGGGGGGACACCGGGGAGCTGTTTTTT | CAIVTGGDTGELFF
NA | NA | TRBJ1-1 | TRBV7-9 | TGTGCCAGCAACTCCCAGCCCGGGGTGGGGAACACTGAAGCTTTCTTT | CASNSQPGVGNTEAFF